Sequencing of this T cell receptor (beta chain) was carried out in a study of blood T cell repertoires in COVID-19. Study information: Spain, Italy and the United States supplied samples that represented acute and convalescent COVID-19. T cells, B-cell-depleted T cells, or PBMCs supplied cDNA or gDNA.

Generated by immunoSEQ multiplex PCR, the TCRdb table keeps only in-frame clones and is missing some. This sample yields hundreds of thousands of clones, of which 80% to 90% are seen a single time; around 1.7% belongs to the top ten. Clinical histories supplied by participants themselves formed the basis of cohort assignment. Donors in Cohort 3 who had recovered were those with two negative PCRs, healthcare professional clearance, or resolution of their symptoms. The CDR3 spans 15 residues. V trimming: 6 bases; J trimming: 8 bases; junction bases outside the gene matches: 8. The V gene's germline CDR1 is MNHEY and CDR2 SVGAGI.

Sequences were obtained from PBMCs or T cells enriched from blood (not recorded which). The genes are TRBV6-5 and TRBJ2-1; TRBD2 agrees at 12 bases. The source of this sequence is a man aged 35 to 55 who had recovered from COVID-19. CDR3 nucleotide sequence: TGTGCCAGCAGGTTGCTAGCGGGAGGGCCAGATGAGCAGTTCTTC. Its protein is CASRLLAGGPDEQFF.